The rows below give T cell receptor beta chains drawn from one sample of a study of tumor and adjacent non-tumor tissue in lung cancer. Via MiXCR, TCRdb re-called the multiplex PCR reads, giving one row per CDR3 protein. Altogether about 43,000 distinct CDR3 sequences are present, roughly 66% being singletons, with the ten largest covering roughly 42%. Sequencing was done on a sample of distant non-tumor lung tissue. The receptors come from a man over 45 with non-small cell lung cancer. CDR3s include the opening cysteine and the closing phenylalanine or tryptophan. Each record gives: CDR3 length, clone size, D gene, J gene, V gene, CDR3 protein, CDR3 DNA. A D gene is named only where the DNA matches it firmly. Not all rows give a size; the values are once, few, many and, for expanded clones, a class.

>16|.|TRBD1|TRBJ1-4|TRBV12-3/TRBV12-4
CVDSRQGATTNEKLFF
TGTGTCGACAGCAGACAGGGGGCAACGACTAATGAAAAACTGTTTTTT
>15|.|TRBD1|TRBJ2-2|TRBV6-5
CASSKVRGQAEELFF
TGTGCCAGCAGCAAAGTCAGGGGACAGGCCGAGGAGCTTTTTTTT
>14|.|.|TRBJ1-1|TRBV6-2/TRBV6-3
CASSSERGDAEAFF
TGTGCCAGCAGCTCGGAGCGCGGGGACGCTGAAGCTTTCTTT
>14|.|.|TRBJ1-1|TRBV10-3
CTISRDMENTEASF
TGTACCATCAGTCGAGACATGGAGAACACTGAAGCTTCCTTT
>16|.|.|TRBJ2-7|TRBV28
CDNSPTSGAAGYEQYF
TGTGACAACAGTCCGACATCAGGGGCCGCGGGCTACGAGCAGTACTTC
>15|.|TRBD1|TRBJ1-5|TRBV7-8
CANSSGQGSNQLQHF
TGTGCCAACAGCTCCGGACAGGGAAGCAATCAGCTCCAGCATTTT
>16|once|.|TRBJ1-3|TRBV11-2
CANSKMGDSPGNTIYF
TGTGCCAACAGCAAGATGGGAGACAGCCCTGGAAACACCATATATTTT
>13|.|TRBD1|TRBJ1-1|TRBV11-1
CARSPGTGDEAFF
TGCGCCAGAAGCCCCGGGACAGGGGACGAAGCTTTCTTT
>12|once|.|TRBJ1-5|TRBV6-6
CANAHGNQPQHF
TGTGCCAATGCTCATGGCAATCAGCCCCAGCATTTT
>12|many|.|TRBJ2-7|TRBV28
CASGPPAREQYF
TGTGCCAGCGGGCCTCCTGCCCGCGAGCAGTACTTC
>14|.|TRBD2|TRBJ2-3|TRBV5-4
CVSRFSGSADTRYF
TGTGTCAGCAGATTTAGCGGGAGTGCAGATACGCGGTATTTT
>17|.|TRBD2|TRBJ2-3|TRBV24-1
CATSATPTSGLKDTLYF
TGTGCCACCAGTGCCACTCCGACTAGCGGGTTAAAAGATACGCTGTATTTT
>14|many|.|TRBJ2-7|TRBV12-3/TRBV12-4
CASSLGGSEGEQYF
TGTGCCAGCAGTTTAGGGGGGTCCGAAGGCGAGCAGTACTTC
>13|few|.|TRBJ2-5|TRBV28
CASSSTATLTQYF
TGTGCCAGCAGCTCCACAGCGACCCTTACCCAGTACTTC
>16|.|.|TRBJ2-6|TRBV7-9
CASGFGSPLGANVQTF
TGTGCCAGCGGCTTCGGGAGTCCCCTTGGGGCCAACGTCCAGACTTTC
>15|many|TRBD2|TRBJ2-1|TRBV29-1
CSVRTSGTSYNEQFF
TGCAGCGTGAGGACTAGCGGGACCTCATACAATGAGCAGTTCTTC
>15|few|TRBD1|TRBJ1-5|TRBV4-2
CTSSQSTGGGQLQHF
TGTACCAGCAGCCAATCCACAGGGGGCGGACAGCTCCAGCATTTT
>15|.|TRBD1|TRBJ2-7|TRBV11-2
CVSSSGTGRTYERHF
TGTGTCAGCAGCTCAGGGACAGGTAGAACCTACGAGCGGCACTTC
>13|few|TRBD2|TRBJ2-7|TRBV20-1
CSTQTSGKYEQYF
TGCAGTACTCAGACTAGCGGGAAATACGAGCAGTACTTC
>14|.|.|TRBJ2-7|TRBV5-1
CTSSLVFQDYEQYF
TGCACCAGCAGCTTAGTGTTTCAAGACTACGAGCAGTACTTC
>17|.|.|TRBJ2-2|TRBV12-3/TRBV12-4
CASSWLALGSSSGELFF
TGTGCCAGCAGTTGGCTAGCGCTAGGATCATCGTCTGGGGAGCTGTTTTTT
>14|.|.|TRBJ1-2|TRBV4-1
CASSYVTKVYGYTF
TGCGCCAGTAGCTATGTGACGAAGGTCTATGGCTACACCTTC
>11|few|.|TRBJ2-7|TRBV28
CASHIPYEQYF
TGTGCCAGCCATATCCCCTACGAGCAGTACTTC
>15|many|.|TRBJ2-5|TRBV5-5
CASSLFGQGQETQYF
TGTGCCAGCAGCTTGTTTGGGCAGGGTCAAGAGACCCAGTACTTC
>14|.|.|TRBJ1-1|TRBV12-3/TRBV12-4
CTSSFGEVSAEAFF
TGTACCAGCAGTTTCGGAGAGGTGTCCGCTGAAGCTTTCTTT
>16|many|TRBD1|TRBJ1-2|TRBV6-2/TRBV6-3
CASIPGGGQGTYGYTF
TGTGCCAGCATCCCCGGGGGGGGACAGGGTACCTATGGCTACACCTTC
>15|few|.|TRBJ1-2|TRBV11-2
CASTLVRQGPYGYAF
TGTGCCAGCACCCTGGTCCGGCAGGGGCCCTATGGTTACGCCTTC
>14|once|.|TRBJ2-1|TRBV6-5
CASHEFRDHAVQFF
TGTGCCAGCCACGAGTTTAGGGACCACGCCGTGCAGTTCTTC
>13|.|.|TRBJ1-5|TRBV20-1
CSVSRNDNQPQHF
TGCAGTGTTAGTCGGAACGACAATCAGCCCCAGCATTTT
>17|.|TRBD2|TRBJ2-5|TRBV28
CASSPGLAGGKKETQYF
TGTGCCAGCAGTCCCGGACTAGCGGGGGGGAAAAAAGAGACCCAGTACTTC
>13|.|.|TRBJ1-5|TRBV6-6
CASTSRVSRPQHF
TGTGCCAGCACTTCGAGGGTTAGTCGGCCCCAGCATTTT
>14|once|.|TRBJ1-4|TRBV24-1
CATSDGGTTEKLFF
TGTGCCACCAGTGATGGGGGGACAACTGAAAAACTGTTTTTT
>14|.|.|TRBJ2-2|TRBV11-1
CASSFHGWPEELFF
TGTGCGAGCAGTTTTCATGGTTGGCCCGAGGAGCTGTTTTTT
>15|.|.|TRBJ1-3|TRBV6-5
CVSSYSGIGGNTIYF
TGTGTCAGCAGTTACTCAGGGATAGGTGGAAACACCATATATTTT
>15|.|.|TRBJ2-2|TRBV5-1
CASSLESSRPGELFF
TGCGCCAGCAGCTTGGAGTCTAGCCGGCCCGGGGAGCTGTTTTTT
>18|.|.|TRBJ1-6|TRBV6-1
CARGEAREGGQGNSPLHF
TGTGCCAGAGGTGAAGCGCGTGAGGGAGGTCAAGGGAATTCACCCCTCCACTTT
>13|.|.|TRBJ2-3|TRBV7-3
CVSSLSPTDTQYF
TGTGTCAGCAGCTTAAGCCCCACAGATACGCAGTATTTT
>14|few|TRBD2|TRBJ2-2|TRBV15
CATGSGRNTGELFF
TGTGCCACCGGTAGCGGGAGGAACACCGGGGAGCTGTTTTTT
>14|few|.|TRBJ2-3|TRBV2
CASKADPSTDTQYF
TGTGCCAGCAAGGCGGACCCAAGCACAGATACGCAGTATTTT
>15|.|.|TRBJ2-3|TRBV20-1
CSAPDTSRRTDTQYF
TGCAGTGCTCCCGATACGTCGAGACGCACAGATACGCAGTATTTT
>16|.|TRBD2|TRBJ2-5|TRBV29-1
CSADSGRISFSETQYF
TGCAGCGCTGACAGCGGGAGGATCTCCTTTTCAGAGACCCAGTACTTC
>13|.|.|TRBJ2-7|TRBV11-1
CDSSLLGLSELYF
TGTGACAGCAGCTTATTGGGACTCTCGGAGCTGTACTTC
>13|.|.|TRBJ2-5|TRBV11-2
CAYSLWRSETQYF
TGCGCCTACAGCTTATGGAGGTCGGAGACCCAGTACTTC
>15|.|TRBD1|TRBJ2-2|TRBV6-5
CASSRVRGQAGEPFF
TGTGCCAGCAGCAGAGTCAGGGGGCAGGCTGGGGAGCCGTTTTTT
>14|once|.|TRBJ2-3|TRBV20-1
CSAGHGHNDQPQYF
TGCAGTGCCGGGCACGGCCACAACGATCAGCCCCAGTATTTT
>16|many|.|TRBJ2-5|TRBV6-1
CASREIGTPPQETQYF
TGTGCCAGCAGGGAGATTGGGACGCCCCCCCAAGAGACCCAGTACTTC
>15|few|TRBD1|TRBJ1-1|TRBV20-1
CSTENGQGTNTEAFF
TGCAGTACCGAAAACGGACAGGGAACAAACACTGAAGCTTTCTTT
>11|.|.|TRBJ2-7|TRBV28
CASSPLDEEYF
TGTGCCAGCAGTCCTCTTGACGAGGAGTACTTC
>18|many|TRBD2|TRBJ2-1|TRBV4-1
CASSQASGRAGGYNEQFF
TGCGCCAGCAGCCAAGCCAGCGGGAGGGCCGGAGGCTACAATGAGCAGTTCTTC
>17|once|TRBD2|TRBJ2-4|TRBV11-2
CAISASSGGLTKDIQYF
TGTGCCATCAGCGCCTCTAGCGGGGGGCTAACCAAAGACATTCAGTACTTC